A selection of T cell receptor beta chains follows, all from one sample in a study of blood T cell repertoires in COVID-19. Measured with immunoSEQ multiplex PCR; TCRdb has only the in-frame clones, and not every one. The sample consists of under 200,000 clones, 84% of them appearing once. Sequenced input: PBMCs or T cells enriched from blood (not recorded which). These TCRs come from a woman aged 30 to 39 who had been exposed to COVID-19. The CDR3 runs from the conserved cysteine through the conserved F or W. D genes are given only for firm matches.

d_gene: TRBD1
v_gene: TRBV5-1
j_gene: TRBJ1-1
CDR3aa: CASSFRQGTSTEAFF
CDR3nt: TGCGCCAGCAGCTTCCGACAGGGAACTTCCACTGAAGCTTTCTTT

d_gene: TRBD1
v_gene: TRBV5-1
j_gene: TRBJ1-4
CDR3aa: CASSAGTGRGANEKLFF
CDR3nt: TGCGCCAGCAGCGCCGGGACAGGGAGAGGGGCTAATGAAAAACTGTTTTTT

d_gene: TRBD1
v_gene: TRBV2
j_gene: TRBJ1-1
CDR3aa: CASSGGQGLTAFF
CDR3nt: TGTGCCAGCAGTGGGGGACAGGGACTTACAGCTTTCTTT

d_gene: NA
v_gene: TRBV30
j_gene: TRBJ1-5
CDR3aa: CAWSRRGTSNQPQHF
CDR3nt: TGTGCCTGGAGTCGTCGGGGGACTAGCAATCAGCCCCAGCATTTT

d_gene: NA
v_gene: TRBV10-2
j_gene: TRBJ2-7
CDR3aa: CASSLPLDTYEQYF
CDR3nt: TGCGCCAGCAGTCTGCCTTTGGACACCTACGAGCAGTACTTC

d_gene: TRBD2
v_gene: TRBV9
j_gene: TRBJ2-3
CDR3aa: CASSAIAGGGTDTQYF
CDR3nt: TGTGCCAGCAGCGCGATAGCGGGGGGAGGCACTGATACGCAGTATTTT

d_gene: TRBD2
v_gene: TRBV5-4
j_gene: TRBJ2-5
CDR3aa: CASIDRAGVRETQYF
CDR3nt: TGTGCCAGCATCGATCGGGCGGGGGTCAGGGAGACCCAGTACTTC

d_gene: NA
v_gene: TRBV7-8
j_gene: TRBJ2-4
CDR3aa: CASSFPPWSPGLKNIQYF
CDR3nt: TGTGCCAGCAGCTTTCCCCCTTGGTCACCTGGGCTCAAAAACATTCAGTACTTC

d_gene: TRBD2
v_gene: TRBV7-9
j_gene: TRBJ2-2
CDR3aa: CASSVSGGATGELFF
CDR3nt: TGTGCCAGCAGCGTTAGCGGGGGAGCAACCGGGGAGCTGTTTTTT

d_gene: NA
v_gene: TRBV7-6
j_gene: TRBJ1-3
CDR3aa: CASSLLVSGNTIYF
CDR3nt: TGTGCCAGCAGCTTATTAGTCTCTGGAAACACCATATATTTT

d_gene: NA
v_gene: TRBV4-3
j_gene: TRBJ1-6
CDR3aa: CASSQVISNSPLHF
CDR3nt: TGCGCCAGCAGCCAAGTCATTTCAAATTCACCCCTCCACTTT